This TCR beta chain was recorded in a study of T cells in Graves' hyperthyroidism and ophthalmopathy. Study results and caveats: Most expanded thyroid clonotypes above 0.001 also appeared in blood. Ophthalmopathy, as predicted by the model, came a median around 6.7 months after the prediction. Patients with ophthalmopathy were separated from those with stable hyperthyroidism by a 13 V-J model.

The sample holds many counts of this clonotype. The target antigen is unknown. Germline CDR1 reads SGHTA; CDR2 reads FQGNSA. This CDR3 contains 15 residues. V was clipped by 5 bases and J by 1 base; unmatched bases: 7. It was RNA transcripts that yielded the amplified TCR beta CDR3 regions. The study used the HTBI primer set for a first-round RT-PCR of the TCR CDR3. MiXCR, applied by TCRdb to the multiplex PCR reads, yields one record per CDR3 protein. The table records under 250,000 distinct CDR3 sequences, roughly a sixth of them present only once. Diagnostic decisions used clinical symptoms, serum thyroxine and TRAb, thyroid ultrasound and orbital computed tomography.

This receptor was taken from a woman in her 50s with Graves' hyperthyroidism. The chain is built from TRBV7-2 and TRBJ2-7; 8 bases map to TRBD1. The sequenced sample was blood. This CDR3 is CASSPRTGLSYEQYF. CDR3 coding DNA: TGTGCCAGCAGCCCCCGGACAGGGCTATCCTACGAGCAGTACTTC.